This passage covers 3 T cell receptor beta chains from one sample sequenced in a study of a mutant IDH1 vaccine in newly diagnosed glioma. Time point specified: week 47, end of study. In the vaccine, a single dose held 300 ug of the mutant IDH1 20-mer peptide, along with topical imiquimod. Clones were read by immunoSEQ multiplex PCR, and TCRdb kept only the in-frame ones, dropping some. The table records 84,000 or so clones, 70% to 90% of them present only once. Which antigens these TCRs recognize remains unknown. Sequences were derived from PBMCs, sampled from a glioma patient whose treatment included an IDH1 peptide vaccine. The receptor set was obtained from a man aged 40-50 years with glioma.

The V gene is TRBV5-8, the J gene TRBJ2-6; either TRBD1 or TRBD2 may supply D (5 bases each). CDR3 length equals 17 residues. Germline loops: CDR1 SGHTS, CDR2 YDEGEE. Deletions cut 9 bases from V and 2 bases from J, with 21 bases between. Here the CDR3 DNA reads TGTGCCACGCCAGGGACCCTAGGTCTCCCTGGGGCCAACGTCCTGACTTTC. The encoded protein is CATPGTLGLPGANVLTF.

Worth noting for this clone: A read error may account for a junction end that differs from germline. The CDR3 DNA is TGTGCCAGCAGTTCTGAGGCCAACGTCCTGACTTTC. Its translation: CASSSEANVLTF. V and J are TRBV6-4 and TRBJ2-6; D ambiguous. Germline V gene sequence: CDR1 MRHNA, CDR2 SNTAGT. This CDR3 is built from 12 residues.

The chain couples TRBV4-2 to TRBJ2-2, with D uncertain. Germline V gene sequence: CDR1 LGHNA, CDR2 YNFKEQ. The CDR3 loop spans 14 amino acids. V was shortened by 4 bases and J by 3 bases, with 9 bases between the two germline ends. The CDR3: CASSRGTDTGELFF. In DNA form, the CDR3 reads TGTGCCAGCAGCCGAGGCACCGACACCGGGGAGCTGTTTTTT.